This TCR beta chain was captured in a study of shared clonotypes between healthy human individuals. Study in general: The plates for each donor numbered three CD4 naive, three CD4 memory, two CD8 naive and one CD8 memory.

The ends lost 4 bases at V and 6 bases at J; junction bases unmatched: 9. CDR1 is MNHGY and CDR2 is SVAAGI in the germline V gene. CDR3 size: 15 residues. Naive CD8 cells, CD45RO-negative and positively selected for CCR7, excluded terminally differentiated effector memory CD45RA+ cells. Per the original data handling: There were no quality scores in the junction-only immunoSEQ sequences, so filtering differed. Here immunoSEQ multiplex PCR was the method, and the copy in TCRdb shows in-frame clones only, minus some. That table gives V, J and clone size, and the DNA gave D and trimming. The sample includes about 2.2 million clones, roughly 95% of them seen just once.

The rearrangement links TRBV6-9 to TRBJ2-7; TRBD1 matches at 10 bases. This sequence was found in a man younger than 35 in good health. Some clones in this sample may be carry-over from other donors' samples. The specimen was naive CD8+ T cells from PBMCs. This CDR3 reads CASSSETGGLSEQYF. CDR3 nucleotide sequence: TGTGCCAGCAGTTCCGAGACAGGGGGCCTCTCCGAGCAGTACTTC.